In its sample, the clone carrying this TCR beta chain was seen a few times. This sample was included in a study of PD-1 blockade in classical Hodgkin lymphoma. Data came from immunoSEQ multiplex PCR; TCRdb stores just in-frame clones and leaves some out. The sample lists roughly 70,000 clones; 71% were seen once. Every patient relapsed after autologous stem cell transplantation, and brentuximab vedotin exposure varied. With 4 bases removed from V and 4 bases from J, the gap between germline ends came to 13 bases. CDR3 length equals 14 residues. The germline gives CDR1 SEHNR, CDR2 FQNEAQ (reference sequence).

The sequence derives from a human donor with classical Hodgkin lymphoma. This rearrangement joins TRBV7-9 to TRBJ2-5; possible D gene TRBD1, 6 bases. The sample in question was peripheral blood mononuclear cells (PBMCs), obtained before the second cycle of nivolumab. CDR3 protein: CASSSTGKLETQYF. The CDR3 DNA reads as TGTGCCAGCAGCTCAACAGGGAAATTAGAGACCCAGTACTTC. Full variable domain (outside the CDR3, taken from reference TRBV7-9 and TRBJ2-5): DTGVSQNPRHKITKRGQNVTFRCDPISEHNRLYWYRQTLGQGPEFLTYFQNEAQLEKSRLLSDRFSAERPKGSFSTLEIQRTEQGDSAMYLCASSSTGKLETQYFGPGTRLLVL.